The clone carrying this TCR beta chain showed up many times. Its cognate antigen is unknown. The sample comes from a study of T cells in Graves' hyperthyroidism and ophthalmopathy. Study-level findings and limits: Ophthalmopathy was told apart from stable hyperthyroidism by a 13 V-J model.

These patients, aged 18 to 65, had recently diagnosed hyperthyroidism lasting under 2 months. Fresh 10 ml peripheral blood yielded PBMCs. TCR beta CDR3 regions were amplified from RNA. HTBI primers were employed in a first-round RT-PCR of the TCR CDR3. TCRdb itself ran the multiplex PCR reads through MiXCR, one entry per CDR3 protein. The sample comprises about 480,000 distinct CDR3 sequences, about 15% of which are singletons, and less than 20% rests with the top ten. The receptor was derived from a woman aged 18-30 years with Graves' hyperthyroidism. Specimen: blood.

CDR3 sequence: CASSLGGQETQYF. CDR3 nucleotide sequence: TGTGCCAGCAGCTTAGGAGGCCAAGAGACCCAGTACTTC. The chain joins TRBV7-9 to TRBJ2-5; the D is unclear. CDR1 and CDR2 from the germline V gene are SEHNR and FQNEAQ (reference sequence). CDR3 length equals 13 residues. V gave up 1 base and J gave up 1 base, with 4 bases separating them.